Sequencing of this T cell receptor (beta chain) was carried out in a study of T-cell memory formation after mild COVID-19. Overall study findings and caveats: The main location of contracting CD4+ clones was CM and EM, and that of contracting CD8+ clones was EMRA. Pre-infection memory carried some responding clones, suggesting that cross-reactive memory joined. Second-wave clones peaking on day 37 lacked confirmed SARS-CoV-2 specificity.

TCRdb re-called the 5' RACE reads with MiXCR, one entry per CDR3 protein. The repertoire includes hundreds of thousands of distinct CDR3 sequences, around 13% of them detected once, and about 20% sits in the top ten. Comment on this clonotype: Antigen unknown.

This sequence was found in a man aged 18-30 years who had mild COVID-19 (a few samples of this study predate the infection). Cell type and time point are not known. Sequenced input: PBMCs or a T cell subset sorted from them (not recorded which).

CDR3 residues: CASSEAGTSRPQHF. CDR3 bases: TGTGCCAGCAGTGAGGCCGGGACATCGCGGCCCCAGCATTTT. The genes are TRBV25-1 and TRBJ1-5, with D possibly being TRBD1 (6 bases). Germline CDR1 MGHDK, CDR2 SYGVNS. The CDR3 is made up of 14 amino acids. The V and J ends lost 3 bases and 9 bases respectively, with 15 bases between them.